These T cell receptor beta chains were read from a single sample in a study of blood T cell repertoires in COVID-19. Sequencing was performed with immunoSEQ multiplex PCR; in TCRdb, only in-frame clones are kept and a portion is missing. The repertoire holds roughly 100,000 clones, with around 90% as singletons. Sample: peripheral blood. The receptor source for this set is an elderly woman in a cohort sampled during active COVID-19. The CDR3 runs from the conserved cysteine through the conserved F or W. D genes are given only for firm matches. Clone size, where shown, is once, few, many, or a class for clones that have expanded.

>TRBJ2-7|-|-|TRBV3-1/TRBV3-2|12
TGTGCCAGCAGCACCCCGGGGAGGGGGAATTTCTTC
CASSTPGRGNFF
>TRBJ2-2|TRBD2|few|TRBV5-1|18
TGCGCCAGCAGCTCAATTGGACTAGCGGGAGGGGGCACCGGGGAGCTGTTTTTT
CASSSIGLAGGGTGELFF
>TRBJ2-1|TRBD2|-|TRBV3-1/TRBV3-2|20
TGTGCCAGCAGCCCCCGACTAGCGGGGGAACCTGTCGGGGTAAACAATGAGCAGTTCTTC
CASSPRLAGEPVGVNNEQFF
>TRBJ2-2|-|-|TRBV5-1|16
TGCGCCAGCAGCCAAGACAGTCCCCTAGTCCCCGGGGAGCTGTTTTTT
CASSQDSPLVPGELFF
>TRBJ2-5|TRBD1|few|TRBV25-1|13
TGTGCCAGCAGAGGACAGGGGTGGGAGACCCAGTACTTC
CASRGQGWETQYF
>TRBJ2-1|-|-|TRBV29-1|14
TGCAGCGTTGAAACAGAAGACTCCTACAATGAGCAGTTCTTC
CSVETEDSYNEQFF
>TRBJ1-6|-|-|TRBV3-1/TRBV3-2|16
TGTGCCAGCAGCCAACGAACAGGGACATACCATTCACCCCTCCACTTT
CASSQRTGTYHSPLHF
>TRBJ1-1|-|-|TRBV11-2|14
TGTGCCAGCAGCTCGTTCACAGGGCTTTCTGAAGCTTTCTTT
CASSSFTGLSEAFF
>TRBJ2-3|-|once|TRBV25-1|15
TGTGCCAGCAGTGACCCCGAGCTCCCCCCAGATACGCAGTATTTT
CASSDPELPPDTQYF
>TRBJ2-1|TRBD2|-|TRBV2|15
TGTGCCAGCAGCGTGTCTAGCGGGGGTTACAATGAGCAGTTCTTC
CASSVSSGGYNEQFF
>TRBJ1-5|-|-|TRBV21-1|17
TGTGCCAGCAGCAAAGTTGGTACAGGGTGGGGCAATCAGCCCCAGCATTTT
CASSKVGTGWGNQPQHF
>TRBJ2-1|TRBD2|-|TRBV11-1|15
TGTGCCAGCAGCCCCTCTAGCGGACTCTCCGATGAGCAGTTCTTC
CASSPSSGLSDEQFF
>TRBJ2-3|TRBD2|-|TRBV24-1|13
TGTGCCACCGGTAGGGGAGGGACAGATACGCAGTATTTT
CATGRGGTDTQYF
>TRBJ2-1|TRBD2|-|TRBV12-5|17
TGTGCTAGTGGTTCGGGACAGTCTAGCGGGAGGTACAATGAGCAGTTCTTC
CASGSGQSSGRYNEQFF
>TRBJ1-1|-|-|TRBV5-8|14
TGTGCCAGCAGATACAGTACAGGGAACACTGAAGCTTTCTTT
CASRYSTGNTEAFF
>TRBJ2-5|-|once|TRBV12-5|14
TGTGCTAGTGGTTTGGTGGTTAGCTTGGAGACCCAGTACTTC
CASGLVVSLETQYF
>TRBJ1-6|TRBD1|-|TRBV25-1|18
TGTGCCACCCAGTGGTCTCCAGCAGGGGGCGCTTATAATTCACCCCTCCACTTT
CATQWSPAGGAYNSPLHF
>TRBJ1-4|-|-|TRBV5-1|14
TGCGCCAGCAGCTTGGGGCGGACTAATGAAAAACTGTTTTTT
CASSLGRTNEKLFF
>TRBJ2-1|TRBD2|-|TRBV4-2|14
TGTGCCAGCAGCCAGGGGGAGGGCACGAGTGAGCAGTTCTTC
CASSQGEGTSEQFF
>TRBJ1-5|-|-|TRBV3-1/TRBV3-2|14
TGTGCCAGCAGCCTTAGACAGACGGATCAGCCCCAGCATTTT
CASSLRQTDQPQHF
>TRBJ1-2|TRBD1|-|TRBV19|13
TGTGCCAGTAGTTCGGACAGGGGCTATGGCTACACCTTC
CASSSDRGYGYTF
>TRBJ1-5|-|-|TRBV21-1|16
TGTGCCAGTCCTCTGGGACAGCCTTATAGCAATCAGCCCCAGCATTTT
CASPLGQPYSNQPQHF
>TRBJ1-6|TRBD1|-|TRBV5-1|15
TGCGCCAGCAGCAAGGGACAGGTGGTTGAGTCACCCCTCCACTTT
CASSKGQVVESPLHF
>TRBJ1-2|-|few|TRBV12-3/TRBV12-4|13
TGTGCCAGCAGTTTATTGTCAGGGGATGGCTACACCTTC
CASSLLSGDGYTF
>TRBJ2-7|TRBD1|-|TRBV3-1/TRBV3-2|15
TGTGCCAGCAGTTATGCCGAGGGGACAGGGGGCGAGCAGTACTTC
CASSYAEGTGGEQYF
>TRBJ1-2|TRBD1|few|TRBV28|15
TGTGCCAGCAGGCCTCCGGACAGGGAACTCTATGGCTACACCTTC
CASRPPDRELYGYTF
>TRBJ2-1|TRBD2|-|TRBV6-1|16
TGTGCCAGCAGTGAGGGATCGGGGGGGCAACGCGGGGAGCAGTTCTTC
CASSEGSGGQRGEQFF